Each of the 10 T cell receptor beta chains below was sequenced from the same sample in a study of T cells after somatic rescue of genetic block. Sequencing was performed with immunoSEQ multiplex PCR; in TCRdb, only in-frame clones are kept and a portion is missing. The sample has some 90,000 clones, around 90% seen once. The sample consisted of peripheral blood mononuclear cells (PBMCs). The source of these receptors is a woman aged 18-29 years.

The V gene is TRBV5-4, the J gene TRBJ2-7, with 7 positions matching TRBD1. Germline loops: CDR1 SGHNT, CDR2 YYREEE (reference sequence). V was clipped by 4 bases and J by 5 bases; unmatched bases: 9. The CDR3 extends over 14 amino acids. Here the CDR3 DNA reads TGTGCCAGCAGCCCCCGACAGGGCGGTAACGAGCAGTACTTC. The encoded protein is CASSPRQGGNEQYF.

The chain recombines TRBV6-5 with TRBJ2-1; D call uncertain. This CDR3 contains 12 residues. Trimming stripped 6 bases from V and 3 bases from J, with 6 bases between. Germline CDR1 reads MNHEY; CDR2 reads SVGAGI. CDR3 DNA: TGTGCCAGCAGGGACCTCTACAATGAGCAGTTCTTC. This encodes CASRDLYNEQFF.

V usage is TRBV28 and J usage is TRBJ2-5; D is possibly TRBD1 (5 bases). Trimming stripped 10 bases from V and 5 bases from J, with 26 bases between. Looked up from germline, CDR1 is MDHEN and CDR2 is SYDVKM. There are 16 residues in the CDR3. CDR3 coding DNA: TGTGCCACCCACCTCCGATGGGGCTTGGGGTGGGAGACCCAGTACTTC. This translates into CATHLRWGLGWETQYF.

This chain uses TRBV27 with TRBJ2-7, with 7 nucleotides matching TRBD1. The trim removed 4 bases at V and 1 base at J, leaving 7 bases unmatched. The CDR3 extends over 15 amino acids. Germline V gene data show CDR1 as MNHEY and CDR2 as SMNVEV (reference sequence). CDR3 sequence (DNA): TGTGCCAGCAGTTCCCGTCTCAGGGGGTCCTACGAGCAGTACTTC. This codes for CASSSRLRGSYEQYF.

This chain links TRBV10-3 with TRBJ2-5; D is perhaps TRBD2 (5 bases). Germline V CDR1 and CDR2: ENHRY, SYGVKD. The CDR3 runs to 18 residues. V was trimmed by 2 bases and J by 7 bases, leaving 26 bases between them. The CDR3: CAISEPNHAMAHRGTQYF. CDR3 sequence (DNA): TGTGCCATCAGTGAGCCAAACCACGCGATGGCCCACCGGGGGACCCAGTACTTC.

The chain uses TRBV28 and TRBJ2-3, with D uncertain. The germline CDR1 and CDR2 sequences are MDHEN and SYDVKM. This CDR3 has 12 residues. V gave up 3 bases and J gave up 4 bases, with 5 bases separating them. CDR3 loop: CASSFAPDTQYF. In DNA form, the CDR3 reads TGTGCCAGCAGTTTCGCCCCAGATACGCAGTATTTT.

V is TRBV11-2 and J is TRBJ2-1; 7 positions match TRBD2. The CDR3 is made up of 16 amino acids. J lost 2 bases, V lost 5 bases, and 9 bases had no gene match. Germline values: CDR1 SGHAT, CDR2 FQNNGV. This CDR3 reads CASSPGSGRAYNEQFF. CDR3 sequence (DNA): TGTGCCAGCAGCCCAGGGTCAGGGAGGGCCTACAATGAGCAGTTCTTC.

The rearrangement links TRBV10-3 to TRBJ2-5, with D possibly TRBD2 on 5 matching bases. The CDR3 runs to 15 residues. Deletions cut 3 bases from V and 2 bases from J, with 13 bases between. CDR1 and CDR2 from the germline V gene are ENHRY and SYGVKD. CDR3 in amino acids: CAISDPNPGQETQYF. The CDR3 DNA is TGTGCCATCAGTGACCCCAACCCGGGGCAAGAGACCCAGTACTTC.

The V gene is TRBV6-1, the J gene TRBJ2-7; the match to TRBD1 covers 10 bases. In germline, CDR1 is MNHNS, CDR2 SASEGT. V lost 5 bases and J lost 5; bases outside the gene matches: 6. The CDR3 runs 14 residues. The CDR3 loop reads CASSWDRGGDEQYF. In nucleotides, the CDR3 is TGTGCCAGCAGTTGGGACAGGGGTGGGGACGAGCAGTACTTC.

The sample holds one count of this clone. The chain employs TRBV7-6 and TRBJ2-5; possibly TRBD2 for D (6 bases). Germline loops: CDR1 SGHVS, CDR2 FNYEAQ. CDR3 size: 18 residues. The V and J ends lost 2 bases and 5 bases respectively, with 24 bases between them. The CDR3 DNA sequence: TGTGCCAGCAGCTTATTACCCACGGGACCCCCACGGGGGGAGACCCAGTACTTC. Amino acids: CASSLLPTGPPRGETQYF. Full variable domain (outside the CDR3, taken from reference TRBV7-6 and TRBJ2-5): GAGVSQSPRYKVTKRGQDVALRCDPISGHVSLYWYRQALGQGPEFLTYFNYEAQQDKSGLPNDRFSAERPEGSISTLTIQRTEQRDSAMYRCASSLLPTGPPRGETQYFGPGTRLLVL.